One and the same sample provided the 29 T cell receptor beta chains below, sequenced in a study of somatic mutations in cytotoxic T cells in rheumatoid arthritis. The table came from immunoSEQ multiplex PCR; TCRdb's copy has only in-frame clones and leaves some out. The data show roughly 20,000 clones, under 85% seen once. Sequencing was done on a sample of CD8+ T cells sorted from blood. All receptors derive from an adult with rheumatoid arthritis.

The CDR3 loop reads CASSRGPGPPYGYTF. The CDR3 DNA is TGTGCCAGCAGCAGGGGGCCGGGGCCCCCCTATGGCTACACCTTC. The chain uses TRBV13 and TRBJ1-2; 7 bases line up with TRBD1. V shed 5 bases and J 4 bases; nucleotides not matched to a gene: 10. The CDR3 spans 15 residues. The V gene's germline CDR1 is PRHDT and CDR2 FYEKMQ (reference sequence).

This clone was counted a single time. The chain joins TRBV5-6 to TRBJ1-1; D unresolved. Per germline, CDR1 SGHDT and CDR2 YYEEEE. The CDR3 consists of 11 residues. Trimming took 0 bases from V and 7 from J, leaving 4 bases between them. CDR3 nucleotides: TGTGCCAGCAGCTTGGGGTATGAAGCTTTCTTT. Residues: CASSLGYEAFF.

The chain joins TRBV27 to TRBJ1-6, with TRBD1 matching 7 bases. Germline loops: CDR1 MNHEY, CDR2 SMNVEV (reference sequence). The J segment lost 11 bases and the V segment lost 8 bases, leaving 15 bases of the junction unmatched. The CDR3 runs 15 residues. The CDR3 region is CASRPPGQRYPPLHF. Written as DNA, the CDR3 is TGTGCCAGCCGCCCACCGGGACAGCGTTATCCACCCCTCCACTTT.

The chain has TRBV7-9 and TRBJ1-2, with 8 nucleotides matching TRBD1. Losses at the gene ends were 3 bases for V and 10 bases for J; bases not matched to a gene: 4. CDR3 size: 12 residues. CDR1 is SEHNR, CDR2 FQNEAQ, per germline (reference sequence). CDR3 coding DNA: TGTGCCAGCAGCTTCAACAGGGGGGACTACACCTTC. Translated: CASSFNRGDYTF.

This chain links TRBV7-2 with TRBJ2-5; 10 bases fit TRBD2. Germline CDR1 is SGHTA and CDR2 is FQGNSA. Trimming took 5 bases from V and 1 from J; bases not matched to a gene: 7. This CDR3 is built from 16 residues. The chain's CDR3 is CASSLSGLAAQETQYF. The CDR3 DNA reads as TGTGCCAGCAGCCTGAGCGGACTAGCGGCCCAAGAGACCCAGTACTTC.

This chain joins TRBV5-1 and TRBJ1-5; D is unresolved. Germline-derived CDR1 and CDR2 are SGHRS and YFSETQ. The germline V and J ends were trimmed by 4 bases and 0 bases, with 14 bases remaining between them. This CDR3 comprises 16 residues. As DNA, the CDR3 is TGCGCCAGCAGCCCGGATGGTTCCCTTAGCAATCAGCCCCAGCATTTT. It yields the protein CASSPDGSLSNQPQHF.

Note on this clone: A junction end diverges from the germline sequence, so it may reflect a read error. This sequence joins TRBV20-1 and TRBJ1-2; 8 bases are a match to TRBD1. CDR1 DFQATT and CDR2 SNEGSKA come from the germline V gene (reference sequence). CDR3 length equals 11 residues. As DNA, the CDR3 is TGCAGTGCTAGAGATCAGGGACAGGACAACTTC. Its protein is CSARDQGQDNF.

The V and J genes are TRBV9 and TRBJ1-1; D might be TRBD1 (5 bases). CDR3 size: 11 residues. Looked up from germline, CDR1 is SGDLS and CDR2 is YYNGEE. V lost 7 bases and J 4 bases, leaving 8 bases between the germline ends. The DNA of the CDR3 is TGTGCCAGCGGGGCTGCCACTGAAGCTTTCTTT. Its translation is CASGAATEAFF.

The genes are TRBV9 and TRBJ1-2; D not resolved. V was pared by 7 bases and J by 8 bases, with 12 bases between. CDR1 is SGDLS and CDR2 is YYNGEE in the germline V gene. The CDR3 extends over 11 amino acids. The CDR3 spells CASHAGGGYTF. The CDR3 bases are TGTGCCAGCCACGCCGGTGGCGGCTACACCTTC.

The DNA for the CDR3 is TGTGCCAGCAGCTTAGTCGCGGGAGGGGATCGGGATACGCAGTATTTT. This sequence encodes CASSLVAGGDRDTQYF. This rearrangement joins TRBV13 to TRBJ2-3, with 9 nucleotides matching TRBD2. The V and J ends lost 1 base and 6 bases, in that order; junction bases with no gene match: 8. Germline-derived CDR1 and CDR2 are PRHDT and FYEKMQ (reference sequence). This CDR3 has 16 amino acids.

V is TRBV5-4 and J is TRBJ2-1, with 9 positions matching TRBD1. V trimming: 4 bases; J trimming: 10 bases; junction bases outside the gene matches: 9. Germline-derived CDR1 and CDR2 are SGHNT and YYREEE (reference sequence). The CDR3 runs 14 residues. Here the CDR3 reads CASSDRTGGGEQFF. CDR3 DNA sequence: TGTGCCAGCAGCGACAGAACAGGGGGCGGCGAGCAGTTCTTC.

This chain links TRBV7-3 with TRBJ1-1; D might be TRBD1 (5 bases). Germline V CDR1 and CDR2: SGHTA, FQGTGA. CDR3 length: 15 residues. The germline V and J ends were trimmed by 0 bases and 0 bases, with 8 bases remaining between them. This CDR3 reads CASSLTWGLNTEAFF. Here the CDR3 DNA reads TGTGCCAGCAGCTTAACATGGGGCCTGAACACTGAAGCTTTCTTT.

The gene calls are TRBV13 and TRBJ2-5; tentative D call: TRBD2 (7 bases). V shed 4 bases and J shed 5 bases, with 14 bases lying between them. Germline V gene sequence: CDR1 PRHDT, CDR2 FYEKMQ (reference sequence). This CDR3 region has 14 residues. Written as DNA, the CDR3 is TGTGCCAGCAGCTCCCGAGGGGGGGAGGAGACCCAGTACTTC. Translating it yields CASSSRGGEETQYF.

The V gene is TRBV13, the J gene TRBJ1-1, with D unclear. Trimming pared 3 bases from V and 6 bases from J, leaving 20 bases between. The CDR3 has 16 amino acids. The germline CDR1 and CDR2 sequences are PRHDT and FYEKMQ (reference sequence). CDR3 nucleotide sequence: TGTGCCAGCAGCTTGTCTACCGTTGGTCCCGTCGCTGAAGCTTTCTTT. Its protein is CASSLSTVGPVAEAFF.

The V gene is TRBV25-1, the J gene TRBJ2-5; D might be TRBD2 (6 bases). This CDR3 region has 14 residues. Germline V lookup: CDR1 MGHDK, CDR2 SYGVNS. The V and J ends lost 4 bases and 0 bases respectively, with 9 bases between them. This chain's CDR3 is CASSAGLYQETQYF. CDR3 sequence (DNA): TGTGCCAGCAGTGCGGGACTCTACCAAGAGACCCAGTACTTC.

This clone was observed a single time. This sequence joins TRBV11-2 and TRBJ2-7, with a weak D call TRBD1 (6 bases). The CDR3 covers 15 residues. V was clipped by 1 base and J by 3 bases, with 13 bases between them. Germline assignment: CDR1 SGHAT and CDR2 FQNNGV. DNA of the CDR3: TGTGCCAGCAGCTTAGCTACAGGGTCATTCTACGAGCAGTACTTC. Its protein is CASSLATGSFYEQYF.

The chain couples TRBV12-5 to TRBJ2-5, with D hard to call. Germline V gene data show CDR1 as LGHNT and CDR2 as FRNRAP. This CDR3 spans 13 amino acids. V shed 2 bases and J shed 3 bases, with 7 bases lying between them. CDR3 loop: CASGLPEKETQYF. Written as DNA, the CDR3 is TGTGCTAGTGGTTTGCCGGAAAAAGAGACCCAGTACTTC.

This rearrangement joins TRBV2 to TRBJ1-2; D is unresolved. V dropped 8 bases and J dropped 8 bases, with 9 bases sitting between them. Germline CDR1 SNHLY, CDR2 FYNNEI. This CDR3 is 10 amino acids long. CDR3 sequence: CASSGRGYTF. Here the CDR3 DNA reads TGTGCCAGCTCCGGGAGGGGCTACACCTTC.

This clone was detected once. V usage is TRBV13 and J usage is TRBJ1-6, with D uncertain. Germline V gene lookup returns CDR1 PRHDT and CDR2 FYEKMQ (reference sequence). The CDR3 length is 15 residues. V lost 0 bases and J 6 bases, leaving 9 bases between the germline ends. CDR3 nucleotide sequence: TGTGCCAGCAGCTTAGGCCCTATATTTAATTCACCCCTCCACTTT. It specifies CASSLGPIFNSPLHF.

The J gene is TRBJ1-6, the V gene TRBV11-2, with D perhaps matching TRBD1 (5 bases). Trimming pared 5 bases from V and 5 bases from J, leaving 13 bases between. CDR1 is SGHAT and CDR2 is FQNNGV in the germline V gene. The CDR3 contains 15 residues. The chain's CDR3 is CASSPSGADNSPLHF. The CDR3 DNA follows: TGTGCCAGCAGCCCCAGCGGGGCCGATAATTCACCCCTCCACTTT.

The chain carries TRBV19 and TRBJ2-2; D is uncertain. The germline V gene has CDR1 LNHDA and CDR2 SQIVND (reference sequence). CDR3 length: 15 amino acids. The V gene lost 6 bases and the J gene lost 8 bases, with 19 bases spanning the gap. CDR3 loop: CASRNYYPLEGELFF. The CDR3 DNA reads TGTGCCAGTAGAAATTATTACCCGCTGGAAGGGGAGCTGTTTTTT.

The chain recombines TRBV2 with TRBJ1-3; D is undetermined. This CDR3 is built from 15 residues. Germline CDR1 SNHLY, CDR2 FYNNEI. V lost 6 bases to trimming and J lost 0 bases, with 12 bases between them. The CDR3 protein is CASSASPSSGNTIYF. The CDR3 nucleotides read TGTGCCAGCAGCGCAAGTCCGAGCTCTGGAAACACCATATATTTT.

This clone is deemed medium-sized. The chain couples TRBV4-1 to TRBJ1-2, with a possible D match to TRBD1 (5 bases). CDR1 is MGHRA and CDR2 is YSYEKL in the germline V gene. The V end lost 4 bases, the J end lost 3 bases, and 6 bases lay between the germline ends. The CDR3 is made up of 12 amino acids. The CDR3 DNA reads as TGCGCCAGCAGCCCGGGACACTATGGCTACACCTTC. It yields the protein CASSPGHYGYTF.

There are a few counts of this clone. The CDR3 DNA reads TGTGCCAGCAGTCCCGCCAGGGATTTTGGCAATCAGCCCCAGCATTTT. The encoded protein is CASSPARDFGNQPQHF. V usage is TRBV27 and J usage is TRBJ1-5, with D perhaps TRBD1 (5 bases). The length of the CDR3 is 16 residues. Germline V gene sequence: CDR1 MNHEY, CDR2 SMNVEV (reference sequence). The V end was cut by 5 bases, the J end by 2 bases, with 16 bases between.

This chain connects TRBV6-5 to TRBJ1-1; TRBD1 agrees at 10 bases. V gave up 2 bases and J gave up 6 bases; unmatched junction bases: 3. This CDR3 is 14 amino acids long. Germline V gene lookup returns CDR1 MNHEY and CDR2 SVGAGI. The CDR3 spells CASSYGGTGAEAFF. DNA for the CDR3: TGTGCCAGCAGTTACGGCGGGACAGGGGCTGAAGCTTTCTTT.

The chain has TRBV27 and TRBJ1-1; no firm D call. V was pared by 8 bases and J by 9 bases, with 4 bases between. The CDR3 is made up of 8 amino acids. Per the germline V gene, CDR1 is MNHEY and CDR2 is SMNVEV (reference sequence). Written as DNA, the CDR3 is TGTGCCAGCCGCCAAGCTTTCTTT. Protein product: CASRQAFF.

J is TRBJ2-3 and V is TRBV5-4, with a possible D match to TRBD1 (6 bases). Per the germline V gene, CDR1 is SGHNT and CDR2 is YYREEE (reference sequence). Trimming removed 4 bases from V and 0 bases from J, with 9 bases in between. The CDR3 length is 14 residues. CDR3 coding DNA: TGTGCCAGCAGCCTGGACAGAAGCACAGATACGCAGTATTTT. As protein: CASSLDRSTDTQYF. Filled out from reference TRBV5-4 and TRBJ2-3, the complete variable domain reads ETGVTQSPTHLIKTRGQQVTLRCSSQSGHNTVSWYQQALGQGPQFIFQYYREEENGRGNFPPRFSGLQFPNYSSELNVNALELDDSALYLCASSLDRSTDTQYFGPGTRLTVL.

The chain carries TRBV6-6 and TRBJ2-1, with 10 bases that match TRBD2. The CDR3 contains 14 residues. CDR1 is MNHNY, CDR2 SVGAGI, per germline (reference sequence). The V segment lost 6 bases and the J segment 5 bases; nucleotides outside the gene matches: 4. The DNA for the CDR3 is TGTGCCAGCAGCCCCGGACTAGCGGACAATGAGCAGTTCTTC. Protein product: CASSPGLADNEQFF.

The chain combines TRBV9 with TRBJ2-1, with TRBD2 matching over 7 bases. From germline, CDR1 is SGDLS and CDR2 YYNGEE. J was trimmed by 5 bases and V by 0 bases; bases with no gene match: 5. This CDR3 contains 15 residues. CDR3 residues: CASSVGSSGNNEQFF. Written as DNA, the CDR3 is TGTGCCAGCAGCGTAGGATCTAGCGGCAACAATGAGCAGTTCTTC. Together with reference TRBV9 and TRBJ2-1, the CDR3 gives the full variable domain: DSGVTQTPKHLITATGQRVTLRCSPRSGDLSVYWYQQSLDQGLQFLIQYYNGEERAKGNILERFSAQQFPDLHSELNLSSLELGDSALYFCASSVGSSGNNEQFFGPGTRLTVL.